This paragraph reports one T cell receptor (beta chain). The antigen is not known. These data originate in a study of radiotherapy plus CTLA-4 blockade in lung cancer. Across the whole study: Of all patients, around 20% responded objectively and 31% showed disease control.

Germline loops: CDR1 LNHDA, CDR2 SQIVND (reference sequence). This CDR3 region has 14 residues. Trimming stripped 3 bases from V and 7 bases from J, with 10 bases between. Profiled with immunoSEQ multiplex PCR; TCRdb holds only in-frame clones, not every one. The data contain 45,000 to 55,000 clones, approximately 79% of them singletons. Notes on the study in general: Early blood T cell clone dynamics reportedly forecast response best, with interferon-beta. There was expansion of tumor-derived TCR clones in blood after radiotherapy plus ipilimumab.

The sample here was peripheral blood, taken from a patient treated with radiotherapy plus ipilimumab. V and J are TRBV19 and TRBJ1-6; no clear D gene. The receptor comes from a human donor with non-small cell lung cancer who had a partial response to radiotherapy plus ipilimumab. CDR3 nucleotides: TGTGCCAGTAGTATCCCCCCTTCGAATTCACCCCTCCACTTT. Encoded protein: CASSIPPSNSPLHF.